This T cell receptor beta chain stems from a study of patients and donors after allogeneic stem cell transplantation. Germline V gene sequence: CDR1 DFQATT, CDR2 SNEGSKA (reference sequence). This CDR3 is 13 amino acids long. Germline trimming cut 5 bases from V and 3 bases from J; bases unmatched to any gene: 3. TCRdb re-derived calls from the RT-PCR reads in MiXCR, one entry per CDR3 protein. This sample has 200,000 to 250,000 distinct CDR3 sequences, with 14% found just once. This TCR derives from a human donor who was either an allogeneic HSCT recipient or a stem cell or donor lymphocyte infusion donor (not recorded which). It is not recorded whose cells these are; they may come from a transplant donor. This chain uses TRBV20-1 with TRBJ2-5; 10 bases align to TRBD2. Sequencing was done on a sample of blood, either unsorted or a sorted T cell fraction (not recorded which). CDR3 residues: CSASLAGEETQYF. The CDR3 region has the DNA TGCAGTGCTTCTCTAGCGGGGGAAGAGACCCAGTACTTC.